This T cell receptor beta chain stems from a study of cytomegalovirus exposure and HLA in healthy donors. Study-wide results and caveats: Later work found most CMV-associated TCR beta chains apparently HLA-restricted. Cytomegalovirus status, reportedly, was diagnosed with high specificity and sensitivity by the classifier.

As concerns this clone: Its antigen remains unknown.

The CDR3 is 16 amino acids. Germline assignment: CDR1 MGHRA and CDR2 YSYEKL. Trimming left V 0 bases short and J 7 bases short, with 19 bases between. PCR used 60 Vbeta primers and 13 Jbeta primers. TCRdb's copy holds only in-frame clones and misses some; the assay was immunoSEQ multiplex PCR. The sample lists approximately 110,000 clones, about two thirds occurring once. The TCR originated in a man aged 55 to 70 in good health and CMV-seropositive. The genes are TRBV4-1 and TRBJ2-7; weak D call: TRBD2 (6 bases). The specimen was PBMCs. CDR3 sequence (DNA): TGCGCCAGCAGCCAAGATCGGGGGTACCGCGGGGAAGAGCAGTACTTC. The encoded protein is CASSQDRGYRGEEQYF.